The sequence of this T cell receptor beta chain was determined in a study of CD8 T cells in ankylosing spondylitis (dated by TCRdb to the late 2010s). General notes on the study: The study set out to find disease-linked TCR variants by profiling T cell receptor beta repertoires in ankylosing spondylitis patients and healthy donors. The whole study cohort included about a hundred healthy donors and about two dozen ankylosing spondylitis patients. Peripheral blood was sampled, and synovial fluid was additionally collected from ankylosing spondylitis patients. Summary of the overall study and its limitations: Some motif variants were previously reported in synovial fluid and blood of reactive arthritis patients, suggesting common disease-initiation mechanisms. Blood from ankylosing spondylitis patients appeared to be characterized by a TCR beta motif composed of about eight highly homologous amino acid variants. The disease-linked clones showed a CD8+ phenotype and occurred at relatively low frequencies in peripheral blood. According to the report, matched synovial fluid samples from ankylosing spondylitis patients were significantly enriched for the disease-linked clones.

The junction carries 13 bases between V and J, which are trimmed by 5 bases and 0 bases respectively. The CDR3 starts with the cysteine, ends with the phenylalanine, and has 14 residues. Only the CDR3 portion is preserved as DNA: 42 bases, with reading frame beginning at the first base. In the germline V gene (reference sequence), CDR1 corresponds to DFQATT and CDR2 to SNEGSKA. The data were produced on an Illumina HiSeq 2500. TCR beta libraries were prepared by quantitative 5'-RACE with molecular barcodes. The original pipeline was this. A new computational method, built on a probabilistic model of VDJ rearrangement, was used to identify disease-linked TCR variants. TCRdb cleaned the public reads at Q25 with fastp, built clones with MiXCR and kept in-frame beta chains. Every CDR3 protein is listed once, alongside the most common genes and DNA of its rows. The V and J calls reflect TCRdb's pipeline rather than the authors' work. The sample data list 240,000 or so distinct CDR3 sequences, and around a tenth of these were observed just once. The ten largest make up about 6.8% of the sample.

This clonotype was recorded many times. The antigen it recognizes is unknown. The record has no base qualities; no much larger clone is one base away. The rearrangement combines TRBV20-1 with TRBJ1-1; confidence is insufficient to name the D gene. What was sequenced was blood, either unsorted or a sorted T cell fraction (not recorded which). The receptor comes from a male donor with ankylosing spondylitis or in good health (not recorded which). The CDR3 sequence is CSAGGGYMNTEAFF. The nucleotide sequence reads TGCAGTGCTGGTGGCGGGTACATGAACACTGAAGCTTTCTTT.